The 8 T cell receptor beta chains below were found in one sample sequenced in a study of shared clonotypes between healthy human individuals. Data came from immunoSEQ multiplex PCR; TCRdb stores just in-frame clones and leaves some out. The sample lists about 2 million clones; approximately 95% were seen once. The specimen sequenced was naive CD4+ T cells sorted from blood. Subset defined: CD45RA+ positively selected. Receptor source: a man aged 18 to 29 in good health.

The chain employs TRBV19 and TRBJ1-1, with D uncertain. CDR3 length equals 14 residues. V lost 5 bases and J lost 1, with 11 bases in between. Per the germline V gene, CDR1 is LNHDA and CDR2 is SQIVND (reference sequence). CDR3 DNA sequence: TGTGCCAGTAGTCGAGAGGCCGGGAACACTGAAGCTTTCTTT. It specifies CASSREAGNTEAFF.

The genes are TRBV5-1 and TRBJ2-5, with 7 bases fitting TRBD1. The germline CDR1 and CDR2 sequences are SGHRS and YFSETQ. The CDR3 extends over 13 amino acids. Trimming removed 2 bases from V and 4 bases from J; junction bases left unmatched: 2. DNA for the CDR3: TGCGCCAGCAGCTTCCGGGACAGAGAGACCCAGTACTTC. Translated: CASSFRDRETQYF.

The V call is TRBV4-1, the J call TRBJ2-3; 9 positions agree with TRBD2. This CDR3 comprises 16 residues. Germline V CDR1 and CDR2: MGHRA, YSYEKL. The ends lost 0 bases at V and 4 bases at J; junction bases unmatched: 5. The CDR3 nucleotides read TGCGCCAGCAGCCAAGATAGTAGCGGGAGCGCAGATACGCAGTATTTT. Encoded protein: CASSQDSSGSADTQYF.

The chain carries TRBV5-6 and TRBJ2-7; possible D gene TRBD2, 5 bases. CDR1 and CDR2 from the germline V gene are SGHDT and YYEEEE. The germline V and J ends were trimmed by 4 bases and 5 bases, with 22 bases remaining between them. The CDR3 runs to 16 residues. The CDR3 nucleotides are TGTGCCAGCAGCCCACCCTTTCGGGGTACGACGCACGAGCAGTACTTC. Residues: CASSPPFRGTTHEQYF.

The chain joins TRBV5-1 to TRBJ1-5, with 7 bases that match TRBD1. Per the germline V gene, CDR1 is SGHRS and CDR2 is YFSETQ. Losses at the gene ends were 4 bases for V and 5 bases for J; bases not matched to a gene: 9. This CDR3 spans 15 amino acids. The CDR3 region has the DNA TGCGCCAGCAGCCCGGGACAGTTTGAGGATCAGCCCCAGCATTTT. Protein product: CASSPGQFEDQPQHF.

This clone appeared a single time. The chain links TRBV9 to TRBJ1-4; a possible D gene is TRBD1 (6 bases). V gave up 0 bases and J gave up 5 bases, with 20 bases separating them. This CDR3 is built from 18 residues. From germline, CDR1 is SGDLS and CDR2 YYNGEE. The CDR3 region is CASSVALAGQTKNEKLFF. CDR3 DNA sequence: TGTGCCAGCAGCGTAGCATTGGCAGGACAGACTAAGAATGAAAAACTGTTTTTT.

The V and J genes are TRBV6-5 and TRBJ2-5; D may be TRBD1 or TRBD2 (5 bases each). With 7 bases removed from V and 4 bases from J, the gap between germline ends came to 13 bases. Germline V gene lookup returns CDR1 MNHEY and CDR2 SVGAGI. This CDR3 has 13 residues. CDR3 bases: TGTGCCAGCACCACCCCAGGGACAGAGACCCAGTACTTC. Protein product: CASTTPGTETQYF.

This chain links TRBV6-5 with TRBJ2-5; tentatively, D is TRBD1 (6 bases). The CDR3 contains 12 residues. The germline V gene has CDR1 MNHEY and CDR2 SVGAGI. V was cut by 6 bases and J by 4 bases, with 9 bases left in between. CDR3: CASRTGLETQYF. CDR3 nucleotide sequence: TGTGCCAGCAGAACAGGGTTAGAGACCCAGTACTTC.